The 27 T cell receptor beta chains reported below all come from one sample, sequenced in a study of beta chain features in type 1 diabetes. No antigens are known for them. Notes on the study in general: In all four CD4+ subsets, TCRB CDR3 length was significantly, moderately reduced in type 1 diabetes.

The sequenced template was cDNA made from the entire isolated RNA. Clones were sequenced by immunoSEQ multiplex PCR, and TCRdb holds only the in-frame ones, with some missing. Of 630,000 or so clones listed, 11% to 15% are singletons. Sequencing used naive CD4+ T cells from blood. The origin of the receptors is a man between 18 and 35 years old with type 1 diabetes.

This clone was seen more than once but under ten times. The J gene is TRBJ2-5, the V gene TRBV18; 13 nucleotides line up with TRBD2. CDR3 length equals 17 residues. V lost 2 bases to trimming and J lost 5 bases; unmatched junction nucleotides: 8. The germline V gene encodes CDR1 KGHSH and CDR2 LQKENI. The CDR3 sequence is CASSPGTSGTVRETQYF. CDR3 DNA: TGTGCCAGCTCACCAGGGACTAGCGGGACCGTCCGGGAGACCCAGTACTTC.

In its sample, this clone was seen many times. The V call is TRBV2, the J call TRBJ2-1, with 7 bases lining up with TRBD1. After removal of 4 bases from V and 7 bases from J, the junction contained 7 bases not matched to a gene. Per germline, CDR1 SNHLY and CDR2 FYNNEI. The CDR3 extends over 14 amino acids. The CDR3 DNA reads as TGTGCCAGCAGTGTCGAACAGGGGATGAATGAGCAGTTCTTC. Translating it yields CASSVEQGMNEQFF.

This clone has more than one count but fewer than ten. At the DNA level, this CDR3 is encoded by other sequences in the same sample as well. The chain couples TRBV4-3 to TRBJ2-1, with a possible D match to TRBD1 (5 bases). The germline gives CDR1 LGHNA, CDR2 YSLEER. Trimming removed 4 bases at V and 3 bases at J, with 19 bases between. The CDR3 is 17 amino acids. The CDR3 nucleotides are TGCGCCAGCAGCCCGAGGTCCGTGGGGCTGGGCTACAATGAGCAGTTCTTC. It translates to CASSPRSVGLGYNEQFF.

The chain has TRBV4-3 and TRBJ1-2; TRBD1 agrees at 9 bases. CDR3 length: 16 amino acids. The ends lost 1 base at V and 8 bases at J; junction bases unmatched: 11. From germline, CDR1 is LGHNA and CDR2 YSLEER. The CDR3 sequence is CASSQVVYGQGKGYTF. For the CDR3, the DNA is TGCGCCAGCAGCCAAGTAGTATATGGACAGGGGAAAGGCTACACCTTC.

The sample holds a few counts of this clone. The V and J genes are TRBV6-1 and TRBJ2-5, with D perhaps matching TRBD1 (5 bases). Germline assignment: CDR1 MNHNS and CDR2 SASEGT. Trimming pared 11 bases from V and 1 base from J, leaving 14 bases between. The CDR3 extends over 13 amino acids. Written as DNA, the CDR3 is TGTGCCGGGGCACTCTCCTTCCAAGAGACCCAGTACTTC. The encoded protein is CAGALSFQETQYF.

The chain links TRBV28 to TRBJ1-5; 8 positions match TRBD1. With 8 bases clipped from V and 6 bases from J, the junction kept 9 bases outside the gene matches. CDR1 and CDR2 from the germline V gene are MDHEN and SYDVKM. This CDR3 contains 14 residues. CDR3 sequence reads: CASSPQGAGQPQHF. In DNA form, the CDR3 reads TGTGCCAGCTCCCCCCAGGGGGCCGGTCAGCCCCAGCATTTT. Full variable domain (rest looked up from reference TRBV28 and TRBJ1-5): DVKVTQSSRYLVKRTGEKVFLECVQDMDHENMFWYRQDPGLGLRLIYFSYDVKMKEKGDIPEGYSVSREKKERFSLILESASTNQTSMYLCASSPQGAGQPQHFGDGTRLSIL.

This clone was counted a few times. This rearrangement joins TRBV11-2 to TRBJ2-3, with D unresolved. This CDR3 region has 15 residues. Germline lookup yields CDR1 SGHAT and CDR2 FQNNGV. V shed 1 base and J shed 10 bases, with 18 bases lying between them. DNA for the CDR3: TGTGCCAGCAGCTTAGTCTATCTGTCGAGTCCGGCGCAGTATTTT. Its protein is CASSLVYLSSPAQYF.

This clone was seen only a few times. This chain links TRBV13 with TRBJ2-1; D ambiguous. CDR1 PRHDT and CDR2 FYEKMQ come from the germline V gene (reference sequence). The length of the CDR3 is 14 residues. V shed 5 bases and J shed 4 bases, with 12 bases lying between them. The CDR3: CASSHRVEYNEQFF. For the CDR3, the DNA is TGTGCCAGCAGCCACCGAGTAGAGTACAATGAGCAGTTCTTC.

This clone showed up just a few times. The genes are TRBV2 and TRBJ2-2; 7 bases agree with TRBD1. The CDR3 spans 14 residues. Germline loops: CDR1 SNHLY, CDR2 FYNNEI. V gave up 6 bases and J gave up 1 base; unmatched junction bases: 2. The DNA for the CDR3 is TGTGCCAGCAGGAGGGGGCTGAACACCGGGGAGCTGTTTTTT. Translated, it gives CASRRGLNTGELFF.

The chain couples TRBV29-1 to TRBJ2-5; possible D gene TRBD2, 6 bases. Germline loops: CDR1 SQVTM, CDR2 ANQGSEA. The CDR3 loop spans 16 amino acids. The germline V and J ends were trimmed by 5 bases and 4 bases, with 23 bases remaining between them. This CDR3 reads CSVRKTVSGLGETQYF. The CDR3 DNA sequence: TGCAGCGTTCGCAAAACGGTCAGCGGGCTAGGAGAGACCCAGTACTTC.

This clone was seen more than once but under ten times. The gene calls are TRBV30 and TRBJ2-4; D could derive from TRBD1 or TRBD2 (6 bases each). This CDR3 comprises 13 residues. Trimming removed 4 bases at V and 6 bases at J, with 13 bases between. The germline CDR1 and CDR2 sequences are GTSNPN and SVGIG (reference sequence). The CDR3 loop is CAWTRGRGNIQYF. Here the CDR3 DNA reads TGTGCCTGGACCCGGGGGCGGGGAAACATTCAGTACTTC.

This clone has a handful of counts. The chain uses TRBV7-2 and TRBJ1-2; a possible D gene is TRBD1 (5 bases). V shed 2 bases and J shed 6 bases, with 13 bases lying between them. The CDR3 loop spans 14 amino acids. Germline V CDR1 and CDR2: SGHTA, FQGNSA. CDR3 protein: CASSLPTGRNGYTF. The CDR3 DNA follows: TGTGCCAGCAGCTTACCTACAGGACGTAATGGCTACACCTTC.

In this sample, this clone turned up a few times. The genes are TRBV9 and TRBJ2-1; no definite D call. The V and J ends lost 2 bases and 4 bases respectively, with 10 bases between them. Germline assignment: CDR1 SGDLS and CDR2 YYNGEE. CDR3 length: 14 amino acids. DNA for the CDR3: TGTGCCAGCAGCGTGTCCGTATCTTACAATGAGCAGTTCTTC. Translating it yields CASSVSVSYNEQFF.

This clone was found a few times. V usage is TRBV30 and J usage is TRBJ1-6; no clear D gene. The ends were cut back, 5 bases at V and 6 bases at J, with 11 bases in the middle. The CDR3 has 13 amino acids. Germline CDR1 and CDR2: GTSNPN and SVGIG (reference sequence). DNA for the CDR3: TGTGCCTGGCGGGTACAACGTAATTCACCCCTCCACTTT. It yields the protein CAWRVQRNSPLHF.

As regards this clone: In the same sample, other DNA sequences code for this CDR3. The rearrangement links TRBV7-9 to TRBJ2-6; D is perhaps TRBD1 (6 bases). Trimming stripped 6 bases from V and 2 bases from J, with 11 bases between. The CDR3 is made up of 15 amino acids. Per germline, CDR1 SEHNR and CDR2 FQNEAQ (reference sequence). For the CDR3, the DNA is TGTGCCAGCAGTCCTGGGGGCGCTGGGGCCAACGTCCTGACTTTC. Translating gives CASSPGGAGANVLTF.

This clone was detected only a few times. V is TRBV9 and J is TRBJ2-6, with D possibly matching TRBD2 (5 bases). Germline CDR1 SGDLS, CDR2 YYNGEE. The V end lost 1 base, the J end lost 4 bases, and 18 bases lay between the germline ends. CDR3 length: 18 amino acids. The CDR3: CASSVKLGEGIGANVLTF. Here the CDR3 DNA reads TGTGCCAGCAGCGTAAAGTTAGGTGAGGGTATCGGGGCCAACGTCCTGACTTTC.

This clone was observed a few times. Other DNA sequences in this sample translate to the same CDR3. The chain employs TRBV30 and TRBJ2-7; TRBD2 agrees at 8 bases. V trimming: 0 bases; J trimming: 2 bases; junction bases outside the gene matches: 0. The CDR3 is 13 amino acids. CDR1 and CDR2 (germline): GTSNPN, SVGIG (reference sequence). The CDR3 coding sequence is TGTGCCTGGAGTGTAGCGGGGGCCTACGAGCAGTACTTC. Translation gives CAWSVAGAYEQYF. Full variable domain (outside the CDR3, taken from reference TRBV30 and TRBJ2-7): SQTIHQWPATLVQPVGSPLSLECTVEGTSNPNLYWYRQAAGRGLQLLFYSVGIGQISSEVPQNLSASRPQDRQFILSSKKLLLSDSGFYLCAWSVAGAYEQYFGPGTRLTVT.

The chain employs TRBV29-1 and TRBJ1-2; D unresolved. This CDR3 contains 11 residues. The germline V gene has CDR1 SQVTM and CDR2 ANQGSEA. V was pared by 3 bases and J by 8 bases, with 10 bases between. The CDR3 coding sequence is TGCAGCGTTGACGGCAGTGGAGGCTACACCTTC. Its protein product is CSVDGSGGYTF.

In DNA form, the CDR3 reads TGTGCCAGCAGTGATATGGGACAGCTCTATGGCTACACCTTC. Residues: CASSDMGQLYGYTF. The chain links TRBV2 to TRBJ1-2; the match to TRBD1 covers 7 bases. V dropped 3 bases and J dropped 4; count of bases not matched to a gene: 5. The CDR3 has 14 amino acids. Germline lookup yields CDR1 SNHLY and CDR2 FYNNEI. Drawing the rest from reference TRBV2 and TRBJ1-2, the complete variable domain is EPEVTQTPSHQVTQMGQEVILRCVPISNHLYFYWYRQILGQKVEFLVSFYNNEISEKSEIFDDQFSVERPDGSNFTLKIRSTKLEDSAMYFCASSDMGQLYGYTFGSGTRLTVV.

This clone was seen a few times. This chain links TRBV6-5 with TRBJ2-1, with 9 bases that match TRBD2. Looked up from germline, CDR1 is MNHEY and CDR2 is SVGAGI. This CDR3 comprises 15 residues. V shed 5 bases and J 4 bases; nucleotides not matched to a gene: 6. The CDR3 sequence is CASSPLAGLYNEQFF. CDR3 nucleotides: TGTGCCAGCAGTCCTCTAGCGGGGCTTTACAATGAGCAGTTCTTC.

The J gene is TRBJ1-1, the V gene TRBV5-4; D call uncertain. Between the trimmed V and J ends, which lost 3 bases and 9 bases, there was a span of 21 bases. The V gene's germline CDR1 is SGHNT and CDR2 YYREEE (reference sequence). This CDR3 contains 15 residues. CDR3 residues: CASSSTQATGTQAFF. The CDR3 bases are TGTGCCAGCAGCTCGACGCAAGCCACGGGAACCCAAGCTTTCTTT. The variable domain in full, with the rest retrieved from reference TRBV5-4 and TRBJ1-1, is ETGVTQSPTHLIKTRGQQVTLRCSSQSGHNTVSWYQQALGQGPQFIFQYYREEENGRGNFPPRFSGLQFPNYSSELNVNALELDDSALYLCASSSTQATGTQAFFGQGTRLTVV.

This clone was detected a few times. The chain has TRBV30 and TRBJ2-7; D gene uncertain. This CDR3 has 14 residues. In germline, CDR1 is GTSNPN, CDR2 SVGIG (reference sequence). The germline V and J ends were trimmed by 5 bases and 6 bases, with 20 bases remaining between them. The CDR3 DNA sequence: TGTGCCTGGGATACAGATCGGATGAAGCTCGAGCAGTACTTC. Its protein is CAWDTDRMKLEQYF.

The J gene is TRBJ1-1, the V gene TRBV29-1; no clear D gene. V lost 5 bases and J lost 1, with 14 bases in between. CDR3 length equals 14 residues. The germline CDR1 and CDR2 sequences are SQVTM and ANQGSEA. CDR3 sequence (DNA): TGCAGCGTTCGAGGCCGGGTTCCGAACACTGAAGCTTTCTTT. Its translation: CSVRGRVPNTEAFF.

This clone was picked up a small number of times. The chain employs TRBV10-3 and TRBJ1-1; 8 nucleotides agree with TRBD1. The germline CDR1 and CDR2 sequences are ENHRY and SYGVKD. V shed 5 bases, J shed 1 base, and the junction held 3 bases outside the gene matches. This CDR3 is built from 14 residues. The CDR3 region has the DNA TGTGCCATCAGTCGTGACAGGGGGAACACTGAAGCTTTCTTT. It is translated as CAISRDRGNTEAFF.

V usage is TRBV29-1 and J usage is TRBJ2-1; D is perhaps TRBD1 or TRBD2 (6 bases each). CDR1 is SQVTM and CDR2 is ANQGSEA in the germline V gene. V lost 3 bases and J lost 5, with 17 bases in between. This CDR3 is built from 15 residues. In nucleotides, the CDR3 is TGCAGCGTTGACAGGGGACTCCCTCTCAACAATGAGCAGTTCTTC. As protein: CSVDRGLPLNNEQFF.

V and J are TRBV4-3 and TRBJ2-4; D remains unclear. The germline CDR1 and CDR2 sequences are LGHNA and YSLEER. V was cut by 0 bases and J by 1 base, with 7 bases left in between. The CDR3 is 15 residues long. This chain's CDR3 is CASSQERWAKNIQYF. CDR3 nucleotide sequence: TGCGCCAGCAGCCAAGAAAGATGGGCCAAAAACATTCAGTACTTC.

The CDR3 spells CASSLGGNFNYEQYF. The CDR3, as DNA: TGTGCCAGCAGTTTAGGAGGGAACTTTAACTACGAGCAGTACTTC. The rearrangement joins TRBV28 to TRBJ2-7; tentative D call: TRBD2 (6 bases). This CDR3 is 15 amino acids long. Trimming cost V 2 bases and J 3 bases, with 14 bases left between them. Germline CDR1 and CDR2: MDHEN and SYDVKM. The full variable domain, its missing parts supplied by reference TRBV28 and TRBJ2-7, is DVKVTQSSRYLVKRTGEKVFLECVQDMDHENMFWYRQDPGLGLRLIYFSYDVKMKEKGDIPEGYSVSREKKERFSLILESASTNQTSMYLCASSLGGNFNYEQYFGPGTRLTVT.